The next 26 T cell receptor beta chains were all read from a single sample in a study of PD-L1 blockade in urothelial cancer. Generated by immunoSEQ multiplex PCR, the TCRdb table keeps only in-frame clones and is missing some. The table records some 22,000 clones, about 90% of them present only once. The material was PBMCs, obtained around atezolizumab (anti-PD-L1) treatment. The receptors stem from a woman aged 60-75 years with urothelial cancer.

The CDR3 DNA reads TGTGCCAGTAGTATAGATCTAACCCCTTGGGCGGAGACCCAGTACTTC. It yields the protein CASSIDLTPWAETQYF. This chain joins TRBV19 and TRBJ2-5, with D uncertain. Germline V gene lookup returns CDR1 LNHDA and CDR2 SQIVND (reference sequence). The CDR3 spans 16 residues. With 0 bases removed from V and 5 bases from J, the gap between germline ends came to 16 bases.

The genes are TRBV5-1 and TRBJ1-1; a weak D match, TRBD1 (6 bases). CDR3 size: 14 residues. With 3 bases removed from V and 4 bases from J, the gap between germline ends came to 13 bases. CDR1 is SGHRS and CDR2 is YFSETQ in the germline V gene. DNA for the CDR3: TGCGCCAGCAGCTCTACAGGGTTTAGCACTGAAGCTTTCTTT. The encoded protein is CASSSTGFSTEAFF.

The chain uses TRBV9 and TRBJ2-1; possible D gene TRBD1, 6 bases. The CDR3 loop spans 17 amino acids. Germline CDR1 and CDR2: SGDLS and YYNGEE. V was shortened by 4 bases and J by 6 bases, with 23 bases between the two germline ends. This CDR3 is CASSPKGVDSAGNEQFF. The DNA for the CDR3 is TGTGCCAGCAGCCCCAAGGGGGTCGACTCGGCGGGCAATGAGCAGTTCTTC. Full variable domain (missing parts from reference TRBV9 and TRBJ2-1): DSGVTQTPKHLITATGQRVTLRCSPRSGDLSVYWYQQSLDQGLQFLIQYYNGEERAKGNILERFSAQQFPDLHSELNLSSLELGDSALYFCASSPKGVDSAGNEQFFGPGTRLTVL.

This clone was seen more than once but under ten times. In DNA form, the CDR3 reads TGTGCCATCAGTGGTTTAGCTAACTATGGCTACACCTTC. It yields the protein CAISGLANYGYTF. The V call is TRBV10-3, the J call TRBJ1-2, with D hard to call. The CDR3 spans 13 residues. V was clipped by 4 bases and J by 0 bases, with 6 bases between them. Germline CDR1 is ENHRY and CDR2 is SYGVKD.

This clone was counted once. The V and J genes are TRBV2 and TRBJ2-1, with a weak D call TRBD1 (5 bases). Trimming cost V 10 bases and J 1 base, with 11 bases left between them. Per the germline V gene, CDR1 is SNHLY and CDR2 is FYNNEI. The CDR3 is 13 amino acids. The CDR3 DNA is TGTGCCAACCAGCGACAGTCCTACAATGAGCAGTTCTTC. Protein sequence: CANQRQSYNEQFF. Combining the CDR3 with reference TRBV2 and TRBJ2-1 gives the whole variable domain EPEVTQTPSHQVTQMGQEVILRCVPISNHLYFYWYRQILGQKVEFLVSFYNNEISEKSEIFDDQFSVERPDGSNFTLKIRSTKLEDSAMYFCANQRQSYNEQFFGPGTRLTVL.

V gene TRBV5-6 combines with J gene TRBJ1-4; 7 bases are shared with TRBD1. The CDR3 extends over 15 amino acids. The V and J ends lost 3 bases and 8 bases, in that order; junction bases with no gene match: 10. Germline V gene sequence: CDR1 SGHDT, CDR2 YYEEEE. The CDR3: CASSWRTGAGEKLFF. CDR3 coding DNA: TGTGCCAGCAGCTGGCGTACAGGGGCTGGCGAAAAACTGTTTTTT.

The chain couples TRBV6-1 to TRBJ2-3; perhaps TRBD1 as D (6 bases). Trimming removed 8 bases from V and 6 bases from J, with 21 bases in between. There are 15 residues in the CDR3. CDR1 MNHNS and CDR2 SASEGT come from the germline V gene. This CDR3 reads CASSAYRATSDTQYF. For the CDR3, the DNA is TGTGCCAGCTCTGCCTACAGGGCGACCTCGGATACGCAGTATTTT.

To note about this clone: Sequence at one end of the junction differs from germline and may be a read error. The chain uses TRBV20-1 and TRBJ2-7; 10 bases are a match to TRBD2. Germline V gene data show CDR1 as DFQATT and CDR2 as SNEGSKA (reference sequence). The CDR3 runs to 11 residues. CDR3 in DNA: TGCAGTGCTCCTCTTAGCGGGAGGATCGACTTC. This gives the protein CSAPLSGRIDF.

This clone was seen more than once but under ten times. The chain joins TRBV7-8 to TRBJ1-3; D gene unclear. Trimming cost V 3 bases and J 2 bases, with 11 bases left between them. This CDR3 region has 15 residues. CDR1 is SGHVS, CDR2 FQNEAQ, per germline. CDR3 sequence: CASSFRRLAGNTIYF. The CDR3 DNA reads as TGTGCCAGCAGCTTTAGAAGGCTAGCTGGAAACACCATATATTTT.

The rearrangement links TRBV5-4 to TRBJ1-4, with D unresolved. Trimming took 4 bases from V and 4 from J, leaving 17 bases between them. The CDR3 runs 16 residues. Germline assignment: CDR1 SGHNT and CDR2 YYREEE (reference sequence). The CDR3 nucleotides are TGTGCCAGCAGCCCCGGAATCGGGAGTGTTAATGAAAAACTGTTTTTT. It specifies CASSPGIGSVNEKLFF.

This clone was found a few times. The V call is TRBV27, the J call TRBJ1-1; 8 nucleotides match TRBD1. J lost 3 bases, V lost 7 bases, and 7 bases had no gene match. CDR3 length equals 14 residues. Germline V gene data show CDR1 as MNHEY and CDR2 as SMNVEV (reference sequence). This CDR3 is CASTVQGGYTEAFF. CDR3 sequence (DNA): TGTGCCAGCACTGTACAGGGGGGTTACACTGAAGCTTTCTTT.

This rearrangement joins TRBV7-9 to TRBJ2-1; 10 bases map to TRBD2. The CDR3 runs to 16 residues. From germline, CDR1 is SEHNR and CDR2 FQNEAQ (reference sequence). V was pared by 7 bases and J by 8 bases, with 14 bases of the junction left unmatched. As DNA, the CDR3 is TGTGCCAGCACTCTGGGAAGGGCTAGCGGGAGTCATGAGCAGTTCTTC. It is translated as CASTLGRASGSHEQFF.

This chain joins TRBV11-1 and TRBJ2-7; TRBD2 matches at 7 bases. V shed 5 bases and J 1 base; nucleotides not matched to a gene: 5. Germline values: CDR1 SGHAT, CDR2 FQDESV (reference sequence). The length of the CDR3 is 14 residues. This CDR3 reads CASSTWTRSYEQYF. CDR3 DNA: TGTGCCAGCAGCACTTGGACTAGATCCTACGAGCAGTACTTC.

This clone was seen a single time. The V gene is TRBV13, the J gene TRBJ2-7; no clear D. The CDR3 spans 12 residues. V was trimmed by 3 bases and J by 3 bases, leaving 6 bases between them. The germline gives CDR1 PRHDT, CDR2 FYEKMQ (reference sequence). CDR3 nucleotide sequence: TGTGCCAGCAGCTTGACGGGCTACGAGCAGTACTTC. Translated: CASSLTGYEQYF.

This chain joins TRBV6-5 and TRBJ2-2, with TRBD1 matching over 8 bases. Looked up from germline, CDR1 is MNHEY and CDR2 is SVGAGI. The CDR3 consists of 16 residues. Germline trimming cut 2 bases from V and 2 bases from J; bases unmatched to any gene: 4. The CDR3 loop reads CASSYLDRVNTGELFF. The CDR3 region has the DNA TGTGCCAGCAGTTACCTGGACAGGGTAAACACCGGGGAGCTGTTTTTT.

J is TRBJ2-7 and V is TRBV6-6, with TRBD1 matching 7 bases. Germline values: CDR1 MNHNY, CDR2 SVGAGI (reference sequence). This CDR3 has 15 residues. V was clipped by 0 bases and J by 1 base; unmatched bases: 3. CDR3 coding DNA: TGTGCCAGCAGTTACTCGGGGACAGCTTCCTACGAGCAGTACTTC. Its translation is CASSYSGTASYEQYF.

The chain carries TRBV6-5 and TRBJ1-1, with D possibly matching TRBD1 (6 bases). With 4 bases removed from V and 8 bases from J, the gap between germline ends came to 8 bases. There are 11 residues in the CDR3. Germline V gene lookup returns CDR1 MNHEY and CDR2 SVGAGI. CDR3 coding DNA: TGTGCCAGCAGTTGGGGACACGAAGCTTTCTTT. It yields the protein CASSWGHEAFF.

The gene calls are TRBV10-3 and TRBJ2-7; D gene unclear. The V gene lost 5 bases and the J gene lost 3 bases, with 11 bases spanning the gap. The CDR3 totals 13 residues. Germline CDR1 reads ENHRY; CDR2 reads SYGVKD. As DNA, the CDR3 is TGTGCCATCAGTCCCGAGTCCGGCTACGAGCAGTACTTC. It encodes CAISPESGYEQYF.

This chain connects TRBV11-3 to TRBJ2-1, with D maybe TRBD2 (5 bases). Germline-derived CDR1 and CDR2 are SGHNT and YENEEA. Between the trimmed V and J ends, which lost 5 bases and 7 bases, there was a span of 12 bases. CDR3 length: 13 amino acids. The CDR3 region is CASSRSERNEQFF. In DNA form, the CDR3 reads TGTGCCAGCAGCCGGTCCGAGCGGAATGAGCAGTTCTTC.

This rearrangement joins TRBV7-2 to TRBJ1-1; D not resolved. Trimming took off 5 bases at V and 6 bases at J, with 10 bases between the two ends. The CDR3 has 12 residues. Germline loops: CDR1 SGHTA, CDR2 FQGNSA. The CDR3 nucleotides read TGTGCCAGCAGCGGCAGAACCTCTGAAGCTTTCTTT. Translation: CASSGRTSEAFF.

The V gene is TRBV28, the J gene TRBJ2-7; 7 nucleotides line up with TRBD2. With V trimmed by 6 bases and J by 1 base, 9 bases remained unmatched. Germline CDR1 is MDHEN and CDR2 is SYDVKM. CDR3 length: 15 residues. The CDR3 DNA reads TGTGCCAGCAGGATCCCGAGGGGAGGGTCCTACGAGCAGTACTTC. This translates into CASRIPRGGSYEQYF.

This chain uses TRBV7-2 with TRBJ1-1; the match to TRBD1 covers 8 bases. Germline CDR1 SGHTA, CDR2 FQGNSA. The CDR3 loop spans 15 amino acids. Germline trimming cut 5 bases from V and 4 bases from J; bases unmatched to any gene: 9. The CDR3 DNA follows: TGTGCCAGCAGCCCATGGACAGGGAGGAGCACTGAAGCTTTCTTT. Its protein is CASSPWTGRSTEAFF. Based on the CDR3 plus reference TRBV7-2 and TRBJ1-1, the full variable domain is GAGVSQSPSNKVTEKGKDVELRCDPISGHTALYWYRQSLGQGLEFLIYFQGNSAPDKSGLPSDRFSAERTGGSVSTLTIQRTQQEDSAVYLCASSPWTGRSTEAFFGQGTRLTVV.

The chain employs TRBV5-1 and TRBJ2-1, with TRBD2 identical over 9 bases. The CDR3 is made up of 17 amino acids. Germline assignment: CDR1 SGHRS and CDR2 YFSETQ. V lost 4 bases, J lost 1 base, and 9 bases stayed unmatched. The CDR3 protein is CASSLGLAGPSYNEQFF. The DNA of the CDR3 is TGCGCCAGCAGCCTGGGACTAGCAGGTCCTTCCTACAATGAGCAGTTCTTC. Drawing the rest from reference TRBV5-1 and TRBJ2-1, the complete variable domain is KAGVTQTPRYLIKTRGQQVTLSCSPISGHRSVSWYQQTPGQGLQFLFEYFSETQRNKGNFPGRFSGRQFSNSRSEMNVSTLELGDSALYLCASSLGLAGPSYNEQFFGPGTRLTVL.

In this sample, this clone turned up once. The chain employs TRBV7-9 and TRBJ2-1; possibly TRBD1 for D (6 bases). V lost 3 bases to trimming and J lost 5 bases, with 11 bases between them. This CDR3 is 14 amino acids long. Germline V gene sequence: CDR1 SEHNR, CDR2 FQNEAQ (reference sequence). The DNA for the CDR3 is TGTGCCAGCAGCTTTACTGCAGGGGACAATGAGCAGTTCTTC. The encoded protein is CASSFTAGDNEQFF.

The chain links TRBV28 to TRBJ2-3; D is ambiguous. Per germline, CDR1 MDHEN and CDR2 SYDVKM. With 2 bases removed from V and 2 bases from J, the gap between germline ends came to 11 bases. CDR3 size: 15 residues. CDR3 sequence reads: CASSLGHGNTDTQYF. Written as DNA, the CDR3 is TGTGCCAGCAGTTTAGGGCACGGCAACACAGATACGCAGTATTTT.

The DNA of the CDR3 is TGTGCCAGCAGCTTAACGAGTGGTTTCGGGAGGGGAGGTCAGCCCCAGCATTTT. It is translated as CASSLTSGFGRGGQPQHF. The chain employs TRBV13 and TRBJ1-5, with D possibly being TRBD1 (5 bases). The germline V gene encodes CDR1 PRHDT and CDR2 FYEKMQ (reference sequence). The CDR3 runs 18 residues. V gave up 2 bases and J gave up 6 bases, with 23 bases separating them.